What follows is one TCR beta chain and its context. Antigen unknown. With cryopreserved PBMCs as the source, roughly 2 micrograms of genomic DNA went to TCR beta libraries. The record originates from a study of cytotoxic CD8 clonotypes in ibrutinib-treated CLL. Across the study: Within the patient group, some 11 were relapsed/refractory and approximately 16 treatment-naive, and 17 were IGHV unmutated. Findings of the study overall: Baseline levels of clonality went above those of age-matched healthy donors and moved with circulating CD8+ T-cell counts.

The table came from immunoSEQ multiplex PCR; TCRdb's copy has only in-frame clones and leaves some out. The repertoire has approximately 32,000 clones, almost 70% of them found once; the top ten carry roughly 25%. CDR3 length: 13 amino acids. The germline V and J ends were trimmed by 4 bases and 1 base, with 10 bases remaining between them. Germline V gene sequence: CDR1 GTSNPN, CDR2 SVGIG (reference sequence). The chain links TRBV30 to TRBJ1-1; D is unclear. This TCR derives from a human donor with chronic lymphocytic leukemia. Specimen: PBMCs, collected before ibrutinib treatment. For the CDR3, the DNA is TGTGCCTGGACCACTATGGGGAACACTGAAGCTTTCTTT. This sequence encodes CAWTTMGNTEAFF.